This T cell receptor (beta chain) came from a study of shared clonotypes between healthy human individuals. The wider study: Contributing individuals were a couple of females and three males aged 18 to 49. Donors had three CD4 naive, three CD4 memory, two CD8 naive and one CD8 memory plate apiece.

Donation came from healthy HIV-negative adults that had no recent acute infections or vaccinations. Only Caucasian adults living in Nashville, Tennessee served as donors. V dropped 0 bases and J dropped 3 bases, with 11 bases sitting between them. Germline lookup yields CDR1 SGDLS and CDR2 YYNGEE. There are 15 residues in the CDR3. The repertoire was sequenced with immunoSEQ multiplex PCR; TCRdb's copy has only in-frame clones and lacks some. The sample has 300,000 to 400,000 clones; approximately 79% are singletons. To note about this clone: Other DNA sequences within the sample encode an identical CDR3.

This clonotype originated in a man aged 25 to 45 in good health. The genes are TRBV9 and TRBJ2-3; perhaps TRBD2 as D (5 bases). The sample taken for sequencing was memory CD4+ T cells sorted from blood. The subset is: CD45RA-negative fraction. The CDR3 sequence: CASSVVGSGTDTQYF. The CDR3 region has the DNA TGTGCCAGCAGCGTAGTCGGGTCGGGGACAGATACGCAGTATTTT.